The 20 T cell receptor beta chains presented below share a single source sample, sequenced in a study of graft-versus-host responses after intestinal transplantation. TCRdb keeps only in-frame clones here, not all; method: immunoSEQ multiplex PCR. Among about 20,000 clones, over 90% were seen once, and the ten largest hold 0.79%. Sequencing used PBMCs, obtained 23 days after intestinal transplant. Receptors originate from a human patient who received an intestinal transplant, so some T cells may come from the graft donor.

V gene TRBV7-9 combines with J gene TRBJ2-3, with 7 bases identical to TRBD1. The CDR3 has 15 amino acids. Germline values: CDR1 SEHNR, CDR2 FQNEAQ (reference sequence). After removal of 3 bases from V and 5 bases from J, the junction contained 8 bases not matched to a gene. In DNA, the CDR3 is TGTGCCAGCAGCTTTGTTCTAGGGGGCGGAGATACGCAGTATTTT. Translating it yields CASSFVLGGGDTQYF.

V gene TRBV29-1 combines with J gene TRBJ1-2; D is unresolved. The germline V and J ends were trimmed by 1 base and 0 bases, with 6 bases remaining between them. Germline V gives CDR1 SQVTM, CDR2 ANQGSEA. This CDR3 is 13 amino acids long. As DNA, the CDR3 is TGCAGCGTTGAAGGGCAGACTAACTATGGCTACACCTTC. Translated, it gives CSVEGQTNYGYTF.

The chain couples TRBV18 to TRBJ1-1; maybe TRBD1 (6 bases). The germline V and J ends were trimmed by 3 bases and 7 bases, with 9 bases remaining between them. CDR3 length: 12 residues. CDR1 and CDR2 (germline): KGHSH, LQKENI. The CDR3 nucleotides are TGTGCCAGCTCACCTGGGGGCCGTGAAGCTTTCTTT. Translation gives CASSPGGREAFF.

The CDR3, as DNA: TGCGCCAGCAGCCAGAATGTCCGGGGGGCGGGAGAGACCCAGTACTTC. It specifies CASSQNVRGAGETQYF. The J gene is TRBJ2-5, the V gene TRBV4-1; tentative D call: TRBD2 (7 bases). The CDR3 is made up of 16 amino acids. The germline CDR1 and CDR2 sequences are MGHRA and YSYEKL. V lost 3 bases and J 4 bases, leaving 18 bases between the germline ends.

CDR3 nucleotides: TGCGCCAGCAGCTTGGCCTGGCGGGTCACAGATACGCAGTATTTT. Residues: CASSLAWRVTDTQYF. The genes are TRBV5-1 and TRBJ2-3, with D perhaps matching TRBD2 (5 bases). CDR3 length: 15 amino acids. V lost 0 bases, J lost 2 bases, and 10 bases lay in between. Germline values: CDR1 SGHRS, CDR2 YFSETQ. Full variable domain (rest looked up from reference TRBV5-1 and TRBJ2-3): KAGVTQTPRYLIKTRGQQVTLSCSPISGHRSVSWYQQTPGQGLQFLFEYFSETQRNKGNFPGRFSGRQFSNSRSEMNVSTLELGDSALYLCASSLAWRVTDTQYFGPGTRLTVL.

This clone was observed a single time. The rearrangement joins TRBV27 to TRBJ2-3, with 10 bases lining up with TRBD2. This CDR3 spans 15 amino acids. The germline CDR1 and CDR2 sequences are MNHEY and SMNVEV (reference sequence). V trimming: 5 bases; J trimming: 2 bases; junction bases outside the gene matches: 4. The CDR3 spells CASSLLAGTTDTQYF. CDR3 DNA: TGTGCCAGCAGTCTACTAGCGGGAACCACAGATACGCAGTATTTT.

About this clone itself: Other DNA sequences of this sample code for an identical CDR3. The chain has TRBV6-5 and TRBJ2-1, with 12 nucleotides matching TRBD2. The V gene end was trimmed by 3 bases and the J gene end by 4 bases; junction bases not matched to a gene: 1. The germline V gene has CDR1 MNHEY and CDR2 SVGAGI. This CDR3 comprises 15 residues. The DNA of the CDR3 is TGTGCCAGCAGTTATGGACTAGCGGGATACAATGAGCAGTTCTTC. Residues: CASSYGLAGYNEQFF.

The chain links TRBV6-6 to TRBJ2-3; D gene uncertain. This CDR3 region has 13 residues. Trimming cost V 0 bases and J 4 bases, with 5 bases left between them. Germline loops: CDR1 MNHNY, CDR2 SVGAGI (reference sequence). This CDR3 is CASSYSQADTQYF. Here the CDR3 DNA reads TGTGCCAGCAGTTACTCCCAGGCAGATACGCAGTATTTT.

The chain has TRBV27 and TRBJ2-1; the match to TRBD2 covers 12 bases. V lost 8 bases to trimming and J lost 6 bases; unmatched junction nucleotides: 5. The CDR3 runs to 14 residues. Per germline, CDR1 MNHEY and CDR2 SMNVEV (reference sequence). CDR3 DNA sequence: TGTGCCAGCTCCGGACTAGCGGGACCCAATGAGCAGTTCTTC. Amino acids: CASSGLAGPNEQFF.

V usage is TRBV27 and J usage is TRBJ2-5; TRBD1 or TRBD2 may be the D gene (6 bases each). In germline, CDR1 is MNHEY, CDR2 SMNVEV (reference sequence). The CDR3 is made up of 17 amino acids. V lost 4 bases and J lost 4, with 22 bases in between. CDR3 residues: CASSSLQAGGVGETQYF. The CDR3 DNA reads TGTGCCAGCAGTTCCCTACAGGCCGGGGGCGTGGGAGAGACCCAGTACTTC.

V is TRBV27 and J is TRBJ2-3; D unresolved. The CDR3 is made up of 16 amino acids. Trimming took 6 bases from V and 0 from J, leaving 16 bases between them. Germline-derived CDR1 and CDR2 are MNHEY and SMNVEV (reference sequence). In nucleotides, the CDR3 is TGTGCCAGCAGACGTTACCCAATGTCTAGCACAGATACGCAGTATTTT. Translating gives CASRRYPMSSTDTQYF.

This chain connects TRBV9 to TRBJ1-1; a weak D match, TRBD1 (6 bases). CDR1 and CDR2 from the germline V gene are SGDLS and YYNGEE. V dropped 10 bases and J dropped 3 bases, with 19 bases sitting between them. CDR3 length: 14 amino acids. The CDR3 is CAQREGGGYTEAFF. The CDR3 nucleotides are TGTGCCCAGCGAGAGGGGGGAGGGTACACTGAAGCTTTCTTT.

The chain carries TRBV7-2 and TRBJ2-1; TRBD2 agrees at 11 bases. The trim removed 5 bases at V and 8 bases at J, leaving 8 bases unmatched. This CDR3 is 15 amino acids long. Germline V gives CDR1 SGHTA, CDR2 FQGNSA. The CDR3 is CASSEIAGGWDEQFF. DNA of the CDR3: TGTGCCAGCAGCGAAATAGCGGGAGGGTGGGATGAGCAGTTCTTC.

The chain employs TRBV15 and TRBJ2-2, with TRBD2 identical over 10 bases. The germline gives CDR1 LNHNV, CDR2 YYDKDF (reference sequence). The CDR3 consists of 17 residues. After removal of 0 bases from V and 1 base from J, the junction contained 2 bases not matched to a gene. CDR3 residues: CATSRDRTSGNTGELFF. Here the CDR3 DNA reads TGTGCCACCAGCAGAGATAGGACTAGCGGGAACACCGGGGAGCTGTTTTTT.

The chain is built from TRBV5-5 and TRBJ1-2, with D tentatively TRBD1 (5 bases). Looked up from germline, CDR1 is SGHKS and CDR2 is YYEKEE (reference sequence). V gave up 0 bases and J gave up 1 base, with 13 bases separating them. This CDR3 is 16 amino acids long. CDR3 sequence: CASSLVGRAYNYGYTF. For the CDR3, the DNA is TGTGCCAGCAGCTTGGTGGGCAGGGCCTATAACTATGGCTACACCTTC.

The gene calls are TRBV15 and TRBJ2-2; 16 bases match TRBD2. The CDR3 has 18 amino acids. CDR1 and CDR2 (germline): LNHNV, YYDKDF (reference sequence). With 2 bases clipped from V and 6 bases from J, the junction kept 6 bases outside the gene matches. The CDR3 region is CATSRTRGTSGRAGELFF. Written as DNA, the CDR3 is TGTGCCACCAGCAGAACCCGAGGGACTAGCGGGAGGGCCGGGGAGCTGTTTTTT. Based on the CDR3 plus reference TRBV15 and TRBJ2-2, the full variable domain is DAMVIQNPRYQVTQFGKPVTLSCSQTLNHNVMYWYQQKSSQAPKLLFHYYDKDFNNEADTPDNFQSRRPNTSFCFLDIRSPGLGDTAMYLCATSRTRGTSGRAGELFFGEGSRLTVL.

The rearrangement joins TRBV7-8 to TRBJ2-7, with 10 bases fitting TRBD1. J lost 5 bases, V lost 1 base, and 5 bases had no gene match. The germline gives CDR1 SGHVS, CDR2 FQNEAQ. This CDR3 region has 15 residues. CDR3 DNA: TGTGCCAGCAGCTTAGTGTTGGGGACAGGGGACGAGCAGTACTTC. This encodes CASSLVLGTGDEQYF.

The V call is TRBV9, the J call TRBJ2-5; D is possibly TRBD2 (6 bases). In germline, CDR1 is SGDLS, CDR2 YYNGEE. The CDR3 runs to 15 residues. Deletions cut 0 bases from V and 3 bases from J, with 12 bases between. This chain's CDR3 is CASSVGASAKETQYF. Here the CDR3 DNA reads TGTGCCAGCAGCGTAGGAGCTAGCGCAAAAGAGACCCAGTACTTC.

The V and J genes are TRBV19 and TRBJ2-1; D ambiguous. The germline V and J ends were trimmed by 4 bases and 0 bases, with 4 bases remaining between them. Germline V gives CDR1 LNHDA, CDR2 SQIVND (reference sequence). CDR3 size: 13 residues. CDR3 sequence: CASSSLSYNEQFF. The CDR3 DNA reads as TGTGCCAGTAGTAGCCTCTCCTACAATGAGCAGTTCTTC.

The chain has TRBV5-4 and TRBJ2-3; 12 nucleotides match TRBD2. V shed 6 bases and J 5 bases; nucleotides not matched to a gene: 4. Germline V gene lookup returns CDR1 SGHNT and CDR2 YYREEE (reference sequence). There are 14 residues in the CDR3. In nucleotides, the CDR3 is TGTGCCAGCAACCTAGCGGGAGGGGTAGATACGCAGTATTTT. It yields the protein CASNLAGGVDTQYF.